This T cell receptor beta chain was recorded in a study of CD8+CD57+ T cells in acquired aplastic anemia. The CDR3 covers 15 residues. Germline CDR1 ENHRY, CDR2 SYGVKD. The J segment lost 6 bases and the V segment lost 3 bases, leaving 7 bases of the junction unmatched. Before being chosen for sequencing, patients had shown CD8+CD57+ cell expansion by flow cytometry. TCR beta VDJ and CDR3 were profiled, and genomic DNA was the template. From the reads, TCRdb called clonotypes with MiXCR, one entry per CDR3 protein. The sample holds roughly 190,000 distinct CDR3 sequences; more than 45% are singletons and the top ten take about 8.8%.

This clonotype originated in a human donor with aplastic anemia. Sample: sorted CD4+, CD8+, or CD8+CD57+ T cells (not recorded which) from PBMCs. The V gene is TRBV10-3, the J gene TRBJ1-2; TRBD1 aligns across 10 bases. The CDR3: CAISERTGGIHGYTF. The CDR3 nucleotides are TGTGCCATCAGTGAAAGGACAGGGGGAATTCATGGCTACACCTTC.